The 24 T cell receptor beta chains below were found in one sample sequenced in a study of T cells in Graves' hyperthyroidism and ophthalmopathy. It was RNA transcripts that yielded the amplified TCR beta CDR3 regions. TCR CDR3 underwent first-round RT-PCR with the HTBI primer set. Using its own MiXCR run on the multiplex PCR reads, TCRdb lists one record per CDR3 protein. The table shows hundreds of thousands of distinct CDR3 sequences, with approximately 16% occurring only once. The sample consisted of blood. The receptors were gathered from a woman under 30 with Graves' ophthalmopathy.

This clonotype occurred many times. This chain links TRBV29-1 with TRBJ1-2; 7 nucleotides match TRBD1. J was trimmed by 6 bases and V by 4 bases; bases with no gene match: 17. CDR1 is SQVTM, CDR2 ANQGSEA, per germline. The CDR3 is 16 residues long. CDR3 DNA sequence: TGCAGCGTTGGGACATCCGACAGGGCGACTCTACATGGCTACACCTTC. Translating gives CSVGTSDRATLHGYTF.

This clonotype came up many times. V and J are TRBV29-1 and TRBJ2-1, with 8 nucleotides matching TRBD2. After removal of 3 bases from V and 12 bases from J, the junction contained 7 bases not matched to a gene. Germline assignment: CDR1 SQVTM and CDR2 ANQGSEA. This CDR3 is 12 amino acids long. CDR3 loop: CSVDRGGRGQFF. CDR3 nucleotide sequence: TGCAGCGTTGATCGGGGGGGGCGGGGGCAGTTCTTC.

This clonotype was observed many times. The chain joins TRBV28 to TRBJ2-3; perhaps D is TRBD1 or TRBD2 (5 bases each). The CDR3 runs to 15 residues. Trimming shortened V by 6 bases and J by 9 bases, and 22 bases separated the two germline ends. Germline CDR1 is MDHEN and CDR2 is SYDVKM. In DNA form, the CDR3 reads TGTGCCAGCAGGGGTTGGGACCGAGCAGCCGAGACGCAGTATTTT. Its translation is CASRGWDRAAETQYF.

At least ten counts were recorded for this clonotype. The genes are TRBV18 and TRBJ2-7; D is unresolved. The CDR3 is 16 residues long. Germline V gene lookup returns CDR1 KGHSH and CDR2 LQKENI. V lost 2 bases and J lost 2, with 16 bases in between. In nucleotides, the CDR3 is TGTGCCAGCTCACCAGAACTACGGGTCTTCCCCTACGAGCAGTACTTC. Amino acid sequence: CASSPELRVFPYEQYF.

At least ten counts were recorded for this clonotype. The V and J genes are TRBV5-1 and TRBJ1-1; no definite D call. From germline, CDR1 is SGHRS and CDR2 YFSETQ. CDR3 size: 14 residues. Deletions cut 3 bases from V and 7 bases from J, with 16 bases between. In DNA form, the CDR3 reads TGCGCCAGCAGCTGGGCAGACCGTTGGGATGAAGCTTTCTTT. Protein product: CASSWADRWDEAFF.

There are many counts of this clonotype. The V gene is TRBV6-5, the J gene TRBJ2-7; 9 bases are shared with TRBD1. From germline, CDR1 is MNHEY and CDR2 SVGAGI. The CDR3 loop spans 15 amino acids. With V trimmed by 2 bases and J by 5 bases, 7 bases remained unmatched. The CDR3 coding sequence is TGTGCCAGCAGTTACCCGGGACAGGGTTCAGACGAGCAGTACTTC. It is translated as CASSYPGQGSDEQYF.

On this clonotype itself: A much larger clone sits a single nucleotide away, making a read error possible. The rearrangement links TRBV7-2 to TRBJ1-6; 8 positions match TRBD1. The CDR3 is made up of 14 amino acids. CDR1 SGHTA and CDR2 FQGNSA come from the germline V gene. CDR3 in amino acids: CAGSLDRVNSPLHF. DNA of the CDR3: TGTGCCGGCAGCTTGGACAGGGTTAATTCACCCCTCCACTTT.

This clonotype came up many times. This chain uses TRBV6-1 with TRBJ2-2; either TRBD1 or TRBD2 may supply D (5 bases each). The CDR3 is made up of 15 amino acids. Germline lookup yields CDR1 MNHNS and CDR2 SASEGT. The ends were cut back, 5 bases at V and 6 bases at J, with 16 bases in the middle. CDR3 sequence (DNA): TGTGCCAGCAGTTTCCGGGACCCAACAGCCGGGGAGCTGTTTTTT. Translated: CASSFRDPTAGELFF.

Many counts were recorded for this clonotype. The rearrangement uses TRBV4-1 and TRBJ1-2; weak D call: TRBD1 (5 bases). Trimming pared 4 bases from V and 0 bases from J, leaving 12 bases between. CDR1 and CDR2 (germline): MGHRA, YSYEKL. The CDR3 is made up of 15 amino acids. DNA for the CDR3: TGCGCCAGCAGCCCCCGGGACGGTACTAACTATGGCTACACCTTC. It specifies CASSPRDGTNYGYTF.

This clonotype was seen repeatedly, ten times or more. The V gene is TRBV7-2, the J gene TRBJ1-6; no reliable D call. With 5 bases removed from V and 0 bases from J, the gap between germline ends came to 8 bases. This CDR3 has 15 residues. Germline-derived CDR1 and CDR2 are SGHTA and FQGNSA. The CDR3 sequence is CASSRYSSYNSPLHF. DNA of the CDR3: TGTGCCAGCAGCCGCTACAGCTCCTATAATTCACCCCTCCACTTT.

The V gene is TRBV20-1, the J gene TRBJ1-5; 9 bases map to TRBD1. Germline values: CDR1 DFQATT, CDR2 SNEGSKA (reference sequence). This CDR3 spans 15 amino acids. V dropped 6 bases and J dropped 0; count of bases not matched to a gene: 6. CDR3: CSASGTGNSNQPQHF. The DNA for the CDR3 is TGCAGTGCCTCCGGGACAGGGAATAGCAATCAGCCCCAGCATTTT.

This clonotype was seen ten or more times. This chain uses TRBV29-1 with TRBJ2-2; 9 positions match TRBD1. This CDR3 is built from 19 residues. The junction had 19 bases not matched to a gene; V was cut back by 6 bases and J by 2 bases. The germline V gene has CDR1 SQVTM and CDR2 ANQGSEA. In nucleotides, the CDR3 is TGCAGCGTAATTACAGGGGGCCCCACTAGATATACCAACACCGGGGAGCTGTTTTTT. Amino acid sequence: CSVITGGPTRYTNTGELFF.

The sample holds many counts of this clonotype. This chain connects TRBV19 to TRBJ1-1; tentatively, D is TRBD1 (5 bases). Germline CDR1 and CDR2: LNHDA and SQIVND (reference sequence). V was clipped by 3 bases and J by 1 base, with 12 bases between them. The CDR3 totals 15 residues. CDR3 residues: CASSIEQGANTEAFF. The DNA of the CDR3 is TGTGCCAGTAGTATTGAGCAGGGCGCGAACACTGAAGCTTTCTTT. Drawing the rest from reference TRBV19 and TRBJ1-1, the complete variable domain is DGGITQSPKYLFRKEGQNVTLSCEQNLNHDAMYWYRQDPGQGLRLIYYSQIVNDFQKGDIAEGYSVSREKKESFPLTVTSAQKNPTAFYLCASSIEQGANTEAFFGQGTRLTVV.

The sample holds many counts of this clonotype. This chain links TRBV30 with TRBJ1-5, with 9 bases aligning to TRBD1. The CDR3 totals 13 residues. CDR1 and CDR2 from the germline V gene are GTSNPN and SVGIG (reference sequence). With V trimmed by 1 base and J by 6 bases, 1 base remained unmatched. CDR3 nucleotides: TGTGCCTGGAGTGGACAGGGGGGTCAGCCCCAGCATTTT. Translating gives CAWSGQGGQPQHF.

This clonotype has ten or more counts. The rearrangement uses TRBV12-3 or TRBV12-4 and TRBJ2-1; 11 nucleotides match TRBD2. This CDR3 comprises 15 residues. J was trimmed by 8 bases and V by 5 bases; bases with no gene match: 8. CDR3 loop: CASSATSGSFDEQFF. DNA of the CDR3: TGTGCCAGCAGTGCAACTAGCGGGAGCTTCGATGAGCAGTTCTTC.

Written as DNA, the CDR3 is TGTGCCCGGGCGAGCGGGAGAAAAGAGACCCAGTACTTC. Translated: CARASGRKETQYF. The V gene is TRBV30, the J gene TRBJ2-5; the match to TRBD2 covers 8 bases. The CDR3 is made up of 13 amino acids. The junction had 8 bases not matched to a gene; V was cut back by 8 bases and J by 3 bases. The germline V gene has CDR1 GTSNPN and CDR2 SVGIG (reference sequence).

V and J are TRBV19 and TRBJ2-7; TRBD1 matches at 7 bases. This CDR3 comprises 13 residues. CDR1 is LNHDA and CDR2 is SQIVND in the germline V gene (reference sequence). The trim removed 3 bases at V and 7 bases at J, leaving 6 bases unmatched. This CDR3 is CASSITQGQEQYF. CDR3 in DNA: TGTGCCAGTAGTATTACACAGGGGCAAGAGCAGTACTTC.

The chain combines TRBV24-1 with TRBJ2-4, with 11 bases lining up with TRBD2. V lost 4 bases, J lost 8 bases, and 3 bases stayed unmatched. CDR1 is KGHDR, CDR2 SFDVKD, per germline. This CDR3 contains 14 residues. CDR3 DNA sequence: TGTGCCACCAGTGAATCGGGACTAGCGGACATTCAGTACTTC. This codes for CATSESGLADIQYF.

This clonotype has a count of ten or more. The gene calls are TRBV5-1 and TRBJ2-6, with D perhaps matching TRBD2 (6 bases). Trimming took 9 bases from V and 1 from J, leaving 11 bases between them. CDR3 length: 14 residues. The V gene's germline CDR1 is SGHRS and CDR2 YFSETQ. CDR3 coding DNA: TGCGCCACCAAGGAGGGGTCTGGGGCCAACGTCCTGACTTTC. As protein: CATKEGSGANVLTF.

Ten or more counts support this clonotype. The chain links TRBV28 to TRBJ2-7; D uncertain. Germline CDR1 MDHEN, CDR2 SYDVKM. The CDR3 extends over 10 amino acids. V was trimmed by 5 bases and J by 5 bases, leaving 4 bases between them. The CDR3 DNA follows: TGTGCCAGCAGTAGAAACGAGCAGTACTTC. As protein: CASSRNEQYF.

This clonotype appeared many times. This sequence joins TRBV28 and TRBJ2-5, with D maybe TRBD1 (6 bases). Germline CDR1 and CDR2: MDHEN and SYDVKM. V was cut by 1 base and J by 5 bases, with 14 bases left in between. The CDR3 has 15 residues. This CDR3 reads CASSLSWGRKETQYF. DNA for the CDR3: TGTGCCAGCAGTTTATCTTGGGGGCGCAAGGAGACCCAGTACTTC.

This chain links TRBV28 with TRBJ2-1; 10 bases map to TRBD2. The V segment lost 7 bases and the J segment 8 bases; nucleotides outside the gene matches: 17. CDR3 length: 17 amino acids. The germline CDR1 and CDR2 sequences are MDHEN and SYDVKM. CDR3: CASNPTVRTSGWDEQFF. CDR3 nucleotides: TGTGCCAGCAACCCAACGGTGAGGACTAGCGGATGGGATGAGCAGTTCTTC. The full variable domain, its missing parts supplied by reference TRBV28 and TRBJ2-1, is DVKVTQSSRYLVKRTGEKVFLECVQDMDHENMFWYRQDPGLGLRLIYFSYDVKMKEKGDIPEGYSVSREKKERFSLILESASTNQTSMYLCASNPTVRTSGWDEQFFGPGTRLTVL.

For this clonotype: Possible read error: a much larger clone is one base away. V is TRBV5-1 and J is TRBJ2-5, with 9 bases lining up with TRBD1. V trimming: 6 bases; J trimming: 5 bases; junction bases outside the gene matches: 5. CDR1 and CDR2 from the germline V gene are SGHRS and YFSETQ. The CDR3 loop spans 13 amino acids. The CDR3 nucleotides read TGCGCCAGCACCCGCGGGACAGGGGAGACCCAGTACTTC. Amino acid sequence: CASTRGTGETQYF.

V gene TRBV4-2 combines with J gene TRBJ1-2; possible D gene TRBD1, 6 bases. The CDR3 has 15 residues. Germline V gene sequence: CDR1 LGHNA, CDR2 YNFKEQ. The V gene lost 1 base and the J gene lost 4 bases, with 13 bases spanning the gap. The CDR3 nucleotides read TGTGCCAGCAGCCAAGGGCGACAGGACCTCTATGGCTACACCTTC. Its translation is CASSQGRQDLYGYTF.